The count of the clone carrying this T cell receptor beta chain is one. Libraries were prepared by immunoSEQ multiplex PCR; TCRdb keeps only in-frame clonotypes and omits some of them. The sample has 91,000 or so clones, roughly 90% seen once. Germline CDR1 is SEHNR and CDR2 is FQNEAQ (reference sequence). The CDR3 is 13 amino acids. Trimming stripped 5 bases from V and 2 bases from J, with 8 bases between. The record originates from a study of identifying expanded T cells in peripheral blood. No infections or other immune events were documented during collection. The sequenced sample was blood. V gene TRBV7-9 combines with J gene TRBJ2-3; D not resolved. This receptor was taken from a person aged 18 to 75 in good health. CDR3 nucleotide sequence: TGTGCCAGCAGCCCTACAAACACAGATACGCAGTATTTT. Its protein product is CASSPTNTDTQYF.